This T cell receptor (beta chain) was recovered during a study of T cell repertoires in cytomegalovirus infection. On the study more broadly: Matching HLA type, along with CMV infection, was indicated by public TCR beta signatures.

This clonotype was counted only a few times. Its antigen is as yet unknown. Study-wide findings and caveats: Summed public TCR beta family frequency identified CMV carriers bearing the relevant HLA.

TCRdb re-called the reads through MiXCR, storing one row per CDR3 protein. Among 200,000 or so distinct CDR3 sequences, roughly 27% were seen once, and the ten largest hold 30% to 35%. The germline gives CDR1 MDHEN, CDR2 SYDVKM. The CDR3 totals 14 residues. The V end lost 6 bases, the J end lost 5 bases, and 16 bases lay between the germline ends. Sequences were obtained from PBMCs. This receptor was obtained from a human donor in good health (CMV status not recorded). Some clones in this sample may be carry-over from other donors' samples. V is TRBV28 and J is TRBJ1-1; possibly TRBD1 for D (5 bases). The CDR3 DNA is TGTGCCAGCAGCGGGGAGGGTCGGGGGACTGAAGCTTTCTTT. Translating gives CASSGEGRGTEAFF.